A single sample gave rise to the 31 T cell receptor beta chains below, sequenced in a study of cytomegalovirus exposure and HLA in healthy donors. Profiled with immunoSEQ multiplex PCR; TCRdb holds only in-frame clones, not every one. The sample lists 200,000 or so clones, 80% to 90% occurring once. Sequenced sample: PBMCs. The receptors here all came from a woman aged 25 to 39 in good health and CMV-seropositive.

The chain is built from TRBV6-5 and TRBJ2-7, with 7 bases fitting TRBD2. Germline V gives CDR1 MNHEY, CDR2 SVGAGI. CDR3 length equals 12 residues. V trimming: 6 bases; J trimming: 5 bases; junction bases outside the gene matches: 4. DNA for the CDR3: TGTGCCAGCAGGGGGGGGTGGAACGAGCAGTACTTC. Its translation is CASRGGWNEQYF.

In this sample, this clone turned up a few times. The chain couples TRBV20-1 to TRBJ1-1, with 9 bases fitting TRBD1. With V trimmed by 5 bases and J by 8 bases, 3 bases remained unmatched. CDR3 length: 11 residues. The germline V gene encodes CDR1 DFQATT and CDR2 SNEGSKA (reference sequence). This chain's CDR3 is CSASGTGEAFF. In DNA, the CDR3 is TGCAGTGCTTCCGGGACAGGGGAAGCTTTCTTT.

This clone was seen only once. The chain uses TRBV6-5 and TRBJ2-3; possibly TRBD2 for D (6 bases). The CDR3 is 15 amino acids. In germline, CDR1 is MNHEY, CDR2 SVGAGI. Trimming removed 0 bases from V and 1 base from J, with 8 bases in between. The CDR3 coding sequence is TGTGCCAGCAGTTACTCCGGAGGGGGCACAGATACGCAGTATTTT. Protein sequence: CASSYSGGGTDTQYF.

The rearrangement uses TRBV30 and TRBJ2-3, with 8 bases that match TRBD2. Trimming took 8 bases from V and 4 from J; bases not matched to a gene: 11. The CDR3 sequence is 14 residues long. Germline V gene sequence: CDR1 GTSNPN, CDR2 SVGIG (reference sequence). The CDR3 region has the DNA TGTGCCGAAGGGGGGCGGGAGGTTTCAGATACGCAGTATTTT. Amino acids: CAEGGREVSDTQYF.

This sequence joins TRBV29-1 and TRBJ2-7, with 7 bases identical to TRBD1. Germline lookup yields CDR1 SQVTM and CDR2 ANQGSEA. This CDR3 is built from 12 residues. The V segment lost 5 bases and the J segment 5 bases; nucleotides outside the gene matches: 6. For the CDR3, the DNA is TGCAGCGTTCGCAGAGGGGGCGACGAGCAGTACTTC. Its translation: CSVRRGGDEQYF.

This clone was observed a single time. CDR3 protein: CASSLTVSGNTIYF. The CDR3 nucleotides read TGCGCCAGCAGCTTGACGGTCTCTGGAAACACCATATATTTT. The chain couples TRBV5-1 to TRBJ1-3; D unresolved. Germline-derived CDR1 and CDR2 are SGHRS and YFSETQ. Deletions cut 1 base from V and 0 bases from J, with 5 bases between. The CDR3 length is 14 residues. The full variable domain, completed using reference TRBV5-1 and TRBJ1-3, is KAGVTQTPRYLIKTRGQQVTLSCSPISGHRSVSWYQQTPGQGLQFLFEYFSETQRNKGNFPGRFSGRQFSNSRSEMNVSTLELGDSALYLCASSLTVSGNTIYFGEGSWLTVV.

This chain uses TRBV5-1 with TRBJ2-5, with 8 bases fitting TRBD1. Per germline, CDR1 SGHRS and CDR2 YFSETQ. V shed 7 bases, J shed 4 bases, and the junction held 6 bases outside the gene matches. CDR3 length equals 13 residues. CDR3 bases: TGCGCCAGCGGAGGACAGGGCCGAGAGACCCAGTACTTC. Its translation: CASGGQGRETQYF.

V and J are TRBV6-6 and TRBJ1-3; D gene uncertain. Germline V lookup: CDR1 MNHNY, CDR2 SVGAGI (reference sequence). CDR3 length: 14 amino acids. Trimming left V 6 bases short and J 0 bases short, with 9 bases between. Here the CDR3 reads CASSSEVSGNTIYF. Here the CDR3 DNA reads TGTGCCAGCAGCTCAGAAGTCTCTGGAAACACCATATATTTT.

This rearrangement joins TRBV6-5 to TRBJ1-1; tentatively, D is TRBD1 (5 bases). The V gene's germline CDR1 is MNHEY and CDR2 SVGAGI. V gave up 0 bases and J gave up 5 bases, with 13 bases separating them. The CDR3 covers 15 residues. This CDR3 reads CASSYSITGGTEAFF. The CDR3 nucleotides are TGTGCCAGCAGTTACTCCATTACAGGCGGTACTGAAGCTTTCTTT.

This clone turned up a few times. The V and J genes are TRBV27 and TRBJ1-2; D uncertain. Trimming took 0 bases from V and 7 from J, leaving 9 bases between them. The V gene's germline CDR1 is MNHEY and CDR2 SMNVEV (reference sequence). The CDR3 is 13 amino acids. The DNA for the CDR3 is TGTGCCAGCAGTTTATCGATTGCGGGTGGCTACACCTTC. It specifies CASSLSIAGGYTF.

The chain is built from TRBV6-5 and TRBJ1-3; TRBD1 agrees at 7 bases. The J segment lost 0 bases and the V segment lost 2 bases, leaving 1 base of the junction unmatched. Germline values: CDR1 MNHEY, CDR2 SVGAGI. The CDR3 is made up of 15 amino acids. The CDR3 bases are TGTGCCAGCAGTTACAAGGGGGCCTCTGGAAACACCATATATTTT. It yields the protein CASSYKGASGNTIYF.

This rearrangement joins TRBV10-3 to TRBJ2-3, with a weak D call TRBD2 (5 bases). The CDR3 has 14 residues. CDR1 is ENHRY and CDR2 is SYGVKD in the germline V gene. V was shortened by 7 bases and J by 5 bases, with 16 bases between the two germline ends. The CDR3 spells CAIKGHLARDTQYF. CDR3 sequence (DNA): TGTGCCATCAAAGGGCACTTAGCGCGAGATACGCAGTATTTT.

This chain connects TRBV6-5 to TRBJ1-1; D is uncertain. V lost 4 bases and J 1 base, leaving 13 bases between the germline ends. The germline V gene encodes CDR1 MNHEY and CDR2 SVGAGI. The CDR3 loop spans 15 amino acids. DNA of the CDR3: TGTGCCAGCAGTTCCCTATATGAGGGGAACACTGAAGCTTTCTTT. Translating it yields CASSSLYEGNTEAFF.

This chain links TRBV6-1 with TRBJ1-1; D gene ambiguous. Trimming left V 8 bases short and J 0 bases short, with 10 bases between. Germline CDR1 reads MNHNS; CDR2 reads SASEGT. This CDR3 is built from 13 residues. CDR3 nucleotide sequence: TGTGCCAGCCGCGTGATCCTGAACACTGAAGCTTTCTTT. Translated: CASRVILNTEAFF.

The J gene is TRBJ1-2, the V gene TRBV28, with D tentatively TRBD1 (5 bases). Germline V gene sequence: CDR1 MDHEN, CDR2 SYDVKM. CDR3 length equals 16 residues. V was cut by 7 bases and J by 6 bases, with 24 bases left in between. CDR3 coding DNA: TGTGCCAGCACCGATGAGACGGGGGATCTGGTAAATGGCTACACCTTC. It yields the protein CASTDETGDLVNGYTF.

In DNA form, the CDR3 reads TGCGCCAGCAGCTCGGACGGACTAGGGGGAGATACGCAGTATTTT. Translated, it gives CASSSDGLGGDTQYF. V gene TRBV5-1 combines with J gene TRBJ2-3; tentative D call: TRBD2 (7 bases). V was clipped by 3 bases and J by 5 bases, with 16 bases between them. The CDR3 sequence is 15 residues long. Germline lookup yields CDR1 SGHRS and CDR2 YFSETQ.

The CDR3 here is CASSLGHSLYEQYF. CDR3 DNA sequence: TGCGCCAGCAGCTTGGGACATTCCCTGTACGAGCAGTACTTC. V usage is TRBV5-1 and J usage is TRBJ2-7, with D unclear. Germline V gene data show CDR1 as SGHRS and CDR2 as YFSETQ. With 0 bases removed from V and 4 bases from J, the gap between germline ends came to 11 bases. The CDR3 totals 14 residues.

This sequence joins TRBV6-6 and TRBJ1-1, with a tentative D call TRBD1 (5 bases). V lost 6 bases and J 0 bases, leaving 11 bases between the germline ends. Germline lookup yields CDR1 MNHNY and CDR2 SVGAGI (reference sequence). The CDR3 has 14 amino acids. CDR3: CASRSGTLNTEAFF. CDR3 in DNA: TGTGCCAGCAGATCCGGGACTTTGAACACTGAAGCTTTCTTT.

The chain joins TRBV2 to TRBJ2-1; D might be TRBD2 (5 bases). CDR1 SNHLY and CDR2 FYNNEI come from the germline V gene. Trimming shortened V by 9 bases and J by 0 bases, and 18 bases separated the two germline ends. The CDR3 runs 16 residues. CDR3 residues: CARTLADHLSYNEQFF. The DNA of the CDR3 is TGTGCCAGGACCCTAGCCGACCACCTCTCCTACAATGAGCAGTTCTTC.

The genes are TRBV6-5 and TRBJ2-5; TRBD2 matches at 7 bases. CDR3 length equals 13 residues. The germline gives CDR1 MNHEY, CDR2 SVGAGI. V lost 6 bases to trimming and J lost 1 base; unmatched junction nucleotides: 2. The CDR3 nucleotides read TGTGCCAGCAGGGCTAGCGGCCAAGAGACCCAGTACTTC. Its protein product is CASRASGQETQYF.

This clone turned up a few times. This rearrangement joins TRBV5-1 to TRBJ2-1, with a tentative D call TRBD1 (5 bases). CDR3 length equals 16 residues. V was trimmed by 0 bases and J by 5 bases, leaving 15 bases between them. From germline, CDR1 is SGHRS and CDR2 YFSETQ. CDR3 amino acids: CASSLALGPWDNEQFF. The CDR3 DNA reads TGCGCCAGCAGCTTGGCCCTGGGGCCGTGGGACAATGAGCAGTTCTTC. The whole variable domain, filled in from reference TRBV5-1 and TRBJ2-1, reads KAGVTQTPRYLIKTRGQQVTLSCSPISGHRSVSWYQQTPGQGLQFLFEYFSETQRNKGNFPGRFSGRQFSNSRSEMNVSTLELGDSALYLCASSLALGPWDNEQFFGPGTRLTVL.

V usage is TRBV30 and J usage is TRBJ1-2; TRBD1 matches at 8 bases. The CDR3 is made up of 12 amino acids. V lost 5 bases, J lost 6 bases, and 5 bases stayed unmatched. Germline assignment: CDR1 GTSNPN and CDR2 SVGIG (reference sequence). The CDR3 protein is CAWGQGGNGYTF. Written as DNA, the CDR3 is TGTGCCTGGGGACAGGGAGGCAATGGCTACACCTTC.

The rearrangement links TRBV7-3 to TRBJ1-2; TRBD1 aligns across 10 bases. The junction had 7 bases not matched to a gene; V was cut back by 5 bases and J by 7 bases. This CDR3 comprises 14 residues. Germline CDR1 reads SGHTA; CDR2 reads FQGTGA. DNA of the CDR3: TGTGCCAGCAGCCCAAAGACAGGGGGCTTTGGCTACACCTTC. Its protein product is CASSPKTGGFGYTF. The whole variable domain, remainder taken from reference TRBV7-3 and TRBJ1-2, is GAGVSQTPSNKVTEKGKYVELRCDPISGHTALYWYRQSLGQGPEFLIYFQGTGAADDSGLPNDRFFAVRPEGSVSTLKIQRTERGDSAVYLCASSPKTGGFGYTFGSGTRLTVV.

The V gene is TRBV5-1, the J gene TRBJ1-1, with D maybe TRBD1 (5 bases). This CDR3 region has 15 residues. The V and J ends lost 0 bases and 1 base respectively, with 10 bases between them. Per germline, CDR1 SGHRS and CDR2 YFSETQ. CDR3 amino acids: CASSLGRGPNTEAFF. Written as DNA, the CDR3 is TGCGCCAGCAGCTTGGGGAGGGGCCCGAACACTGAAGCTTTCTTT.

This clone was detected only once. A read error may produce the germline difference seen at one junction end. The gene calls are TRBV18 and TRBJ2-2, with D unresolved. Germline V gives CDR1 KGHSH, CDR2 LQKENI. The CDR3 loop spans 12 amino acids. The CDR3 nucleotides are TGTGCCAGCTCCCCACCCGGCGGGGAGCTGTTTTTT. Translated: CASSPPGGELFF.

The CDR3 is CASSFGTAPYEQYF. The DNA of the CDR3 is TGTGCCAGCAGTTTTGGGACAGCCCCTTACGAGCAGTACTTC. J is TRBJ2-7 and V is TRBV27; 7 nucleotides line up with TRBD1. The CDR3 is 14 residues long. The V gene's germline CDR1 is MNHEY and CDR2 SMNVEV (reference sequence). Unmatched junction bases numbered 6, after V lost 3 bases and J lost 4 bases.

The chain combines TRBV2 with TRBJ1-2; TRBD1 matches 7 bases. This CDR3 has 13 residues. The germline V gene encodes CDR1 SNHLY and CDR2 FYNNEI. The V and J ends lost 4 bases and 4 bases, in that order; junction bases with no gene match: 3. The DNA of the CDR3 is TGTGCCAGCAGTGTTTCAGGGGGCTATGGCTACACCTTC. Protein sequence: CASSVSGGYGYTF.

The chain links TRBV2 to TRBJ1-4, with D perhaps matching TRBD1 (6 bases). V was cut by 4 bases and J by 4 bases, with 10 bases left in between. Per germline, CDR1 SNHLY and CDR2 FYNNEI. CDR3 length: 14 residues. The CDR3 coding sequence is TGTGCCAGCAGTGGGGGGCAGTTTAATGAAAAACTGTTTTTT. Translating gives CASSGGQFNEKLFF.

This clone was detected only a few times. The V gene is TRBV7-6, the J gene TRBJ2-2; 7 bases are shared with TRBD1. With 2 bases clipped from V and 6 bases from J, the junction kept 9 bases outside the gene matches. Germline CDR1 and CDR2: SGHVS and FNYEAQ. The CDR3 totals 16 residues. CDR3 sequence: CASSLFTGENAGELFF. Here the CDR3 DNA reads TGTGCCAGCAGCTTATTCACAGGGGAAAATGCCGGGGAGCTGTTTTTT.

CDR3 bases: TGCGCCAGCAGCTTCTCGGGTGCTGAAGCTTTCTTT. This codes for CASSFSGAEAFF. The rearrangement uses TRBV5-1 and TRBJ1-1; D is uncertain. The germline V gene encodes CDR1 SGHRS and CDR2 YFSETQ. Trimming removed 2 bases from V and 6 bases from J, with 8 bases in between. This CDR3 comprises 12 residues.

CDR3 nucleotide sequence: TGTGCCATACGACAGGGGGACTATGGCTACACCTTC. Encoded protein: CAIRQGDYGYTF. The rearrangement links TRBV6-5 to TRBJ1-2, with 9 nucleotides matching TRBD1. Germline trimming cut 10 bases from V and 3 bases from J; bases unmatched to any gene: 3. In germline, CDR1 is MNHEY, CDR2 SVGAGI. The CDR3 contains 12 residues.